Listed here are 16 T cell receptor beta chains from one sample, sequenced in a study of lymphopenia after photon versus proton radiotherapy. Here immunoSEQ multiplex PCR was the method, and the copy in TCRdb shows in-frame clones only, minus some. The sample has 160,000 or so clones, about nine tenths seen once. Sequencing was performed on peripheral blood, taken from a patient treated with photon-based radiotherapy. Receptor source: a man aged 45-60 years with gastric cancer.

This rearrangement joins TRBV4-1 to TRBJ1-1, with 7 bases aligning to TRBD1. The CDR3 sequence is 13 residues long. Germline V gene lookup returns CDR1 MGHRA and CDR2 YSYEKL. V lost 4 bases, J lost 7 bases, and 6 bases stayed unmatched. The CDR3 spells CASSRGQNYEAFF. In nucleotides, the CDR3 is TGCGCCAGCAGCCGGGGACAGAACTATGAAGCTTTCTTT.

The chain couples TRBV19 to TRBJ1-4; weak D call: TRBD1 (6 bases). The CDR3 runs 15 residues. From germline, CDR1 is LNHDA and CDR2 SQIVND (reference sequence). V was shortened by 6 bases and J by 0 bases, with 11 bases between the two germline ends. This chain's CDR3 is CASRTQGATNEKLFF. CDR3 in DNA: TGTGCCAGTAGGACACAGGGTGCAACTAATGAAAAACTGTTTTTT. Full variable domain (remainder filled in from reference TRBV19 and TRBJ1-4): DGGITQSPKYLFRKEGQNVTLSCEQNLNHDAMYWYRQDPGQGLRLIYYSQIVNDFQKGDIAEGYSVSREKKESFPLTVTSAQKNPTAFYLCASRTQGATNEKLFFGSGTQLSVL.

The CDR3 here is CASSSGTAVNTEAFF. The DNA of the CDR3 is TGTGCCAGCAGCTCCGGGACTGCTGTGAACACTGAAGCTTTCTTT. V and J are TRBV7-2 and TRBJ1-1; D may be TRBD1 (5 bases). Germline V CDR1 and CDR2: SGHTA, FQGNSA. V lost 4 bases, J lost 0 bases, and 12 bases lay in between. This CDR3 spans 15 amino acids. Using reference TRBV7-2 and TRBJ1-1 for the parts outside the CDR3, the full variable domain is GAGVSQSPSNKVTEKGKDVELRCDPISGHTALYWYRQSLGQGLEFLIYFQGNSAPDKSGLPSDRFSAERTGGSVSTLTIQRTQQEDSAVYLCASSSGTAVNTEAFFGQGTRLTVV.

V is TRBV5-1 and J is TRBJ2-2; possible D gene TRBD1, 6 bases. Germline CDR1 is SGHRS and CDR2 is YFSETQ. The CDR3 covers 16 residues. Trimming stripped 0 bases from V and 1 base from J, with 10 bases between. This CDR3 reads CASSLGGTQNTGELFF. CDR3 coding DNA: TGCGCCAGCAGCTTGGGAGGGACACAGAACACCGGGGAGCTGTTTTTT. The full variable domain, completed using reference TRBV5-1 and TRBJ2-2, is KAGVTQTPRYLIKTRGQQVTLSCSPISGHRSVSWYQQTPGQGLQFLFEYFSETQRNKGNFPGRFSGRQFSNSRSEMNVSTLELGDSALYLCASSLGGTQNTGELFFGEGSRLTVL.

The chain carries TRBV19 and TRBJ2-1; tentatively, D is TRBD2 (5 bases). Trimming took off 1 base at V and 5 bases at J, with 15 bases between the two ends. CDR3 size: 16 residues. CDR1 is LNHDA, CDR2 SQIVND, per germline (reference sequence). The CDR3 DNA sequence: TGTGCCAGTAGTATAGCCCCGCAACTAGGAAACAATGAGCAGTTCTTC. It codes for CASSIAPQLGNNEQFF.

This sequence joins TRBV9 and TRBJ1-1, with D tentatively TRBD1 (5 bases). This CDR3 has 15 residues. From germline, CDR1 is SGDLS and CDR2 YYNGEE. V was shortened by 0 bases and J by 4 bases, with 13 bases between the two germline ends. The CDR3 protein is CASSVVSGIGTEAFF. The CDR3 nucleotides read TGTGCCAGCAGCGTAGTTTCAGGGATCGGCACTGAAGCTTTCTTT.

The chain links TRBV2 to TRBJ2-3; D unresolved. Trimming removed 6 bases at V and 10 bases at J, with 20 bases between. The CDR3 totals 14 residues. Looked up from germline, CDR1 is SNHLY and CDR2 is FYNNEI. The CDR3 loop reads CASRVITSMAPQYF. The CDR3 bases are TGTGCCAGCAGGGTGATTACCTCCATGGCCCCGCAGTATTTT.

The chain links TRBV5-1 to TRBJ2-2; tentative D call: TRBD1 (6 bases). V dropped 3 bases and J dropped 8 bases, with 8 bases sitting between them. The CDR3 loop spans 12 amino acids. Per the germline V gene, CDR1 is SGHRS and CDR2 is YFSETQ. The CDR3: CASSWTAGELFF. As DNA, the CDR3 is TGCGCCAGCAGCTGGACAGCGGGGGAGCTGTTTTTT.

The chain recombines TRBV19 with TRBJ1-5, with a weak D call TRBD1 (5 bases). The germline V gene has CDR1 LNHDA and CDR2 SQIVND (reference sequence). This CDR3 contains 13 residues. The V gene lost 6 bases and the J gene lost 10 bases, with 16 bases spanning the gap. CDR3: CASRTTAIGPQHF. The CDR3 DNA sequence: TGTGCCAGTAGGACGACAGCCATTGGACCCCAGCATTTT.

A few counts support this clone. The chain recombines TRBV19 with TRBJ1-3; D not resolved. With 9 bases removed from V and 4 bases from J, the gap between germline ends came to 7 bases. This CDR3 is 11 amino acids long. The germline V gene has CDR1 LNHDA and CDR2 SQIVND (reference sequence). The CDR3 nucleotides are TGTGCCAGCCGGTGGGGAAACACCATATATTTT. Residues: CASRWGNTIYF.

This sequence joins TRBV4-3 and TRBJ1-2; D is ambiguous. CDR3 length: 16 residues. With 0 bases removed from V and 8 bases from J, the gap between germline ends came to 19 bases. Germline CDR1 reads LGHNA; CDR2 reads YSLEER. CDR3 region: CASSQETPGVQQGYTF. DNA of the CDR3: TGCGCCAGCAGCCAAGAAACGCCGGGAGTTCAACAGGGCTACACCTTC.

The V call is TRBV19, the J call TRBJ2-1; unclear D gene. CDR3 length equals 14 residues. Germline assignment: CDR1 LNHDA and CDR2 SQIVND (reference sequence). V lost 3 bases to trimming and J lost 4 bases, with 10 bases between them. CDR3 loop: CASSMSVSYNEQFF. The CDR3 coding sequence is TGTGCCAGTAGTATGTCGGTGTCTTACAATGAGCAGTTCTTC. The full variable domain, completed using reference TRBV19 and TRBJ2-1, is DGGITQSPKYLFRKEGQNVTLSCEQNLNHDAMYWYRQDPGQGLRLIYYSQIVNDFQKGDIAEGYSVSREKKESFPLTVTSAQKNPTAFYLCASSMSVSYNEQFFGPGTRLTVL.

This chain's CDR3 is CSVRGGETGELFF. The CDR3 nucleotides are TGCAGCGTTAGAGGAGGGGAGACCGGGGAGCTGTTTTTT. This sequence joins TRBV29-1 and TRBJ2-2; D is perhaps TRBD2 (6 bases). The V and J ends lost 5 bases and 5 bases respectively, with 12 bases between them. This CDR3 region has 13 residues. Germline lookup yields CDR1 SQVTM and CDR2 ANQGSEA.

The chain uses TRBV2 and TRBJ1-1; D perhaps matches TRBD1 (5 bases). There are 14 residues in the CDR3. The V end lost 1 base, the J end lost 5 bases, and 11 bases lay between the germline ends. Germline V CDR1 and CDR2: SNHLY, FYNNEI. CDR3 region: CASSEGGEKTEAFF. The DNA of the CDR3 is TGTGCCAGCAGTGAAGGAGGGGAGAAGACTGAAGCTTTCTTT.

The chain recombines TRBV13 with TRBJ2-7, with TRBD1 matching over 11 bases. In germline, CDR1 is PRHDT, CDR2 FYEKMQ (reference sequence). With V trimmed by 6 bases and J by 3 bases, 10 bases remained unmatched. This CDR3 is built from 16 residues. In DNA form, the CDR3 reads TGTGCCAGCAGTAATACGGGACAGGGGGAATACTACGAGCAGTACTTC. Its protein product is CASSNTGQGEYYEQYF.

The V and J genes are TRBV4-3 and TRBJ2-1, with D perhaps matching TRBD1 (6 bases). V lost 2 bases to trimming and J lost 7 bases, with 12 bases between them. CDR1 and CDR2 from the germline V gene are LGHNA and YSLEER. The CDR3 has 14 residues. The CDR3 spells CASSQRGTLNEQFF. CDR3 DNA: TGCGCCAGCAGCCAAAGAGGGACACTTAATGAGCAGTTCTTC.